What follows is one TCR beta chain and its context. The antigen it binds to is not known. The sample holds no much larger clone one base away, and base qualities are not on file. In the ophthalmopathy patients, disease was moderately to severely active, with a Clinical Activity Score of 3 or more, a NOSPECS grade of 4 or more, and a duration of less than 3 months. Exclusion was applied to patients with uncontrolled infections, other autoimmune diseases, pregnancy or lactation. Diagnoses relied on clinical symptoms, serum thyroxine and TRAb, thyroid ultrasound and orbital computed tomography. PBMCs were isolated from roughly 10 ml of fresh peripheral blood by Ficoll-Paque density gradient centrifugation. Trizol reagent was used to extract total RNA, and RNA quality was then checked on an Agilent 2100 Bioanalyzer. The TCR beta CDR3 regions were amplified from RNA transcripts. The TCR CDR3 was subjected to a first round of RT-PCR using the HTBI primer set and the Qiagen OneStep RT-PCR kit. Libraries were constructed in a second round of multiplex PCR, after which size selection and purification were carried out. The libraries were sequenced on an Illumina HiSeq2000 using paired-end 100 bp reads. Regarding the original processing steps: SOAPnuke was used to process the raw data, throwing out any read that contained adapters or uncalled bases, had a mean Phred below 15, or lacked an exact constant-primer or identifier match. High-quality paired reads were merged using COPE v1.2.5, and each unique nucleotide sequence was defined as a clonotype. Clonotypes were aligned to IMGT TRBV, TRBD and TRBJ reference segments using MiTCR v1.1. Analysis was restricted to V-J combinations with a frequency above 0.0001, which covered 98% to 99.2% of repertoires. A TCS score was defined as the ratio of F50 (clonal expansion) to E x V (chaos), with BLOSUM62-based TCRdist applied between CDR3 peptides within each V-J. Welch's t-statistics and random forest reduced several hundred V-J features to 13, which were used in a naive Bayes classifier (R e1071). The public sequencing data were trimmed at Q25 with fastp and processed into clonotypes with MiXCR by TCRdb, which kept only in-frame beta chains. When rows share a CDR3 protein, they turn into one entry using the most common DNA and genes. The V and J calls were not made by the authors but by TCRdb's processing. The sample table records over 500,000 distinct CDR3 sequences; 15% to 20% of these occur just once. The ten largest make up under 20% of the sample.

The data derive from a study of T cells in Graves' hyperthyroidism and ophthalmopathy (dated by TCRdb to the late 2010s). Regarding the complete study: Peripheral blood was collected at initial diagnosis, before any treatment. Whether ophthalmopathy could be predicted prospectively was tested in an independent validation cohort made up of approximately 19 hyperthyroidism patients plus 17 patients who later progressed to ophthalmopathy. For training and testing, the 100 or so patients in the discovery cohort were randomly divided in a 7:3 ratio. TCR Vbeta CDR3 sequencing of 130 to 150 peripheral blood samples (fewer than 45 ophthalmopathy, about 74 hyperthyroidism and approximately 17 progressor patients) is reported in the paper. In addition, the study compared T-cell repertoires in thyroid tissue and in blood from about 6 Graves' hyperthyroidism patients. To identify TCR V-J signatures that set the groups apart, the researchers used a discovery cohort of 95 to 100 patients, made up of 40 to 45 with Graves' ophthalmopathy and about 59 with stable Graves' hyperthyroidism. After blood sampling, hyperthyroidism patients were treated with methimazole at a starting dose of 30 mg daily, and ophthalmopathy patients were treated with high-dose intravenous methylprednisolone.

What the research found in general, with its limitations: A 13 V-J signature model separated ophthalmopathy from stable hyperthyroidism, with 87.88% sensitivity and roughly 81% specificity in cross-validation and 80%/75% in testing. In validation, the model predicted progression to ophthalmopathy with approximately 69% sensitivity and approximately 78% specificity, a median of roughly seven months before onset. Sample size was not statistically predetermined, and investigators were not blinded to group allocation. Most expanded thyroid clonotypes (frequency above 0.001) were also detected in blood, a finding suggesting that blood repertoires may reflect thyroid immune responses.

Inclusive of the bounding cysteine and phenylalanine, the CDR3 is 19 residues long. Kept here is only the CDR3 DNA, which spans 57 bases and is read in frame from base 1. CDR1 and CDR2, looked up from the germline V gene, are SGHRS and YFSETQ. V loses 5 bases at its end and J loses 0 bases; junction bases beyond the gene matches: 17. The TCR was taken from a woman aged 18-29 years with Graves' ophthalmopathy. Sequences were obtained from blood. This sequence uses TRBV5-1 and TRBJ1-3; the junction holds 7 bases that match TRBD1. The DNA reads TGCGCCAGCAGAATTAGGGACAGCAACTGGGGACTCTCTGGAAACACCATATATTTT. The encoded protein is CASRIRDSNWGLSGNTIYF.